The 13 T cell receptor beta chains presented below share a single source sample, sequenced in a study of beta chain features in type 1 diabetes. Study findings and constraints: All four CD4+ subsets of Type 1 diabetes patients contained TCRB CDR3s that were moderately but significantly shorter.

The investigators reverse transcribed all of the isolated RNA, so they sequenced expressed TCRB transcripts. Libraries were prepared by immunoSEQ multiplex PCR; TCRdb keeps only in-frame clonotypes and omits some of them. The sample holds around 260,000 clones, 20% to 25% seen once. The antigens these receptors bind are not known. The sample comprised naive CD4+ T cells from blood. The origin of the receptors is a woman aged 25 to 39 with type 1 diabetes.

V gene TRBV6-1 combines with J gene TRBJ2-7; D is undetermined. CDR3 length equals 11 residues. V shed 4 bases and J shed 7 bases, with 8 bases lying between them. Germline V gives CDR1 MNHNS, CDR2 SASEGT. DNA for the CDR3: TGTGCCAGCAGTGCTGAGGCTGAGCAGTACTTC. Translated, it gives CASSAEAEQYF.

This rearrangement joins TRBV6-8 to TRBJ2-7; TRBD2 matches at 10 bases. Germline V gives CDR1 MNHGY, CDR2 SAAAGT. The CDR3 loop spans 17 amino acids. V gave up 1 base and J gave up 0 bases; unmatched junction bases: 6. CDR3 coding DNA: TGTGCCAGCAGTTACTATAGCGGGAGGACGAGCTCCTACGAGCAGTACTTC. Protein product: CASSYYSGRTSSYEQYF.

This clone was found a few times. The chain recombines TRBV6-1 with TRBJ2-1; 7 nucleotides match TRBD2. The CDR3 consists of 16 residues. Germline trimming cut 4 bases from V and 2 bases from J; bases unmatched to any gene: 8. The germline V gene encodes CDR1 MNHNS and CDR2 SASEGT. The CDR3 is CASSARLAGAYNEQFF. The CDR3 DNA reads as TGTGCCAGCAGTGCCCGACTAGCTGGGGCCTACAATGAGCAGTTCTTC.

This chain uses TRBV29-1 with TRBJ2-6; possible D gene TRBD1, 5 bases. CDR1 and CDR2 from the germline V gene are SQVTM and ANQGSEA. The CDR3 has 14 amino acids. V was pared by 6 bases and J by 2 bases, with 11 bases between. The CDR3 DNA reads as TGCAGCGTAGCAGGGTTTACTGGGGCCAACGTCCTGACTTTC. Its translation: CSVAGFTGANVLTF.

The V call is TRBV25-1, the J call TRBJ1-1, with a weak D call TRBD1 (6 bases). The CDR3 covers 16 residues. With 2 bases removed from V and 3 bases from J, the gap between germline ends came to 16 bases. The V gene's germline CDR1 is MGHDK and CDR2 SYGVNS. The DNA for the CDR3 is TGTGCCAGCAGTGAAGCGGCGGGGGGCAGGTACACTGAAGCTTTCTTT. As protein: CASSEAAGGRYTEAFF. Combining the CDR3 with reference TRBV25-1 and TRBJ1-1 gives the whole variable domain EADIYQTPRYLVIGTGKKITLECSQTMGHDKMYWYQQDPGMELHLIHYSYGVNSTEKGDLSSESTVSRIRTEHFPLTLESARPSHTSQYLCASSEAAGGRYTEAFFGQGTRLTVV.

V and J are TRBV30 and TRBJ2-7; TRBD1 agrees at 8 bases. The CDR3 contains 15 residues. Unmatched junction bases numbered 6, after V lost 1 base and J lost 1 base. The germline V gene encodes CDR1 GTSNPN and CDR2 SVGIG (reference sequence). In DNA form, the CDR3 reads TGTGCCTGGAGTGAGGGACAGGAGAATTCCTACGAGCAGTACTTC. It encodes CAWSEGQENSYEQYF.

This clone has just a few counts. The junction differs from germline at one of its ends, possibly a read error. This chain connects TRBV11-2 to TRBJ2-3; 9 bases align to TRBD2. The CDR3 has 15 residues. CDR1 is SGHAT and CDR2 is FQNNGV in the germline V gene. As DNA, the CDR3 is TGTGCCAGCAGCTTAGATAGCGGGAGCACGGATACGCAGTATTTT. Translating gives CASSLDSGSTDTQYF.

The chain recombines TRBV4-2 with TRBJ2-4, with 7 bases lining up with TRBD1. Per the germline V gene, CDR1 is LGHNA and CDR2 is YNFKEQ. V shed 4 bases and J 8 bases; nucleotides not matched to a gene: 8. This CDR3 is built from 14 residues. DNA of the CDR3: TGTGCCAGCAGCCGGGGGACAGACGGGGACATTCAGTACTTC. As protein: CASSRGTDGDIQYF.

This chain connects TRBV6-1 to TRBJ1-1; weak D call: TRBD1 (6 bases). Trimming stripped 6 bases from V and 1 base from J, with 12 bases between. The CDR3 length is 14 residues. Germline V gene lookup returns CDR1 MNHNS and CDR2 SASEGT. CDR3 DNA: TGTGCCAGCAGACTGGACAGCCAGAACACTGAAGCTTTCTTT. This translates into CASRLDSQNTEAFF.

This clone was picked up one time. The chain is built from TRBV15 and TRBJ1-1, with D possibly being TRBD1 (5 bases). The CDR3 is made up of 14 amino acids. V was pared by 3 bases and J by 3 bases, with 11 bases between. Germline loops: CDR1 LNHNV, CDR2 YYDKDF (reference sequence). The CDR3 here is CATSRFGRDTEAFF. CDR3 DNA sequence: TGTGCCACCAGCAGGTTCGGCAGGGACACTGAAGCTTTCTTT.

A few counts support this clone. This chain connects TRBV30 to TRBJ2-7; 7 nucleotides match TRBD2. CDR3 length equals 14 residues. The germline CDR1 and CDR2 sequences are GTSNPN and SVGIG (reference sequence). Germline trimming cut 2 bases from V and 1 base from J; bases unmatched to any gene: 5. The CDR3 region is CAWSLGDYSYEQYF. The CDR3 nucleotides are TGTGCCTGGAGTCTAGGGGACTATTCCTACGAGCAGTACTTC.

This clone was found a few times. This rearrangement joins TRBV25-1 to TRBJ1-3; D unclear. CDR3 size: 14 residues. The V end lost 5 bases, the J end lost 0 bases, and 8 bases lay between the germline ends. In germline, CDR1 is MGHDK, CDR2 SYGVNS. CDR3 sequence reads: CASSLESSGNTIYF. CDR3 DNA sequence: TGTGCCAGCAGTCTCGAGAGCTCTGGAAACACCATATATTTT.

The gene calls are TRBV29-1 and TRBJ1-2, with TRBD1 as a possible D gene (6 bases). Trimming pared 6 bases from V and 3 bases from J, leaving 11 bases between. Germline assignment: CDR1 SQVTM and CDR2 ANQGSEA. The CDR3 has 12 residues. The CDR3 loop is CSVWNRDYGYTF. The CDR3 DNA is TGCAGCGTCTGGAACAGGGACTATGGCTACACCTTC.